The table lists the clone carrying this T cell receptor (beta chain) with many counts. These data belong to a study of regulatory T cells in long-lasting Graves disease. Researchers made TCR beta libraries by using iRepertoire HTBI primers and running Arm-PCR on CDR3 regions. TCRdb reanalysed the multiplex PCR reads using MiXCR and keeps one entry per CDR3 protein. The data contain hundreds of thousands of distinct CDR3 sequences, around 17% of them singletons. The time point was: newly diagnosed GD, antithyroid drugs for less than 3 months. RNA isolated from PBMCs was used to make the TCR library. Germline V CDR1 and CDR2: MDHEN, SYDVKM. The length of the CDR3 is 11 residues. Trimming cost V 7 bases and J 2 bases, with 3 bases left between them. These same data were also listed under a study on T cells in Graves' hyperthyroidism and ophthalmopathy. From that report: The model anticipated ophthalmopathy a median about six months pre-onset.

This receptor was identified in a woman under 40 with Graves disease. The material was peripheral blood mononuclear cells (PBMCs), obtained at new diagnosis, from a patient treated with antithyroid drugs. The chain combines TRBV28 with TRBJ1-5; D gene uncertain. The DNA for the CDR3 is TGTGCCAGCATGGGCAATCAGCCCCAGCATTTT. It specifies CASMGNQPQHF.